The 21 T cell receptor beta chains in this list originate from one sample, sequenced in a study of blood T cell repertoires in COVID-19. The assay was immunoSEQ multiplex PCR, and TCRdb's table has in-frame clones only and misses some. This sample has some 27,000 clones, with approximately 88% found just once. The specimen sequenced was peripheral blood. These TCRs come from a human donor in a cohort sampled during active COVID-19.

The chain joins TRBV24-1 to TRBJ1-5; D not resolved. Germline-derived CDR1 and CDR2 are KGHDR and SFDVKD. The CDR3 runs 13 residues. V gave up 6 bases and J gave up 2 bases, with 7 bases separating them. The CDR3 here is CATSRFGNQPQHF. For the CDR3, the DNA is TGTGCCACCAGTCGTTTTGGCAATCAGCCCCAGCATTTT.

CDR3 region: CASSPPSSADTQYF. CDR3 nucleotide sequence: TGTGCCAGCTCACCACCCTCCTCCGCAGATACGCAGTATTTT. The chain uses TRBV18 and TRBJ2-3; D is uncertain. Germline CDR1 is KGHSH and CDR2 is LQKENI. V was trimmed by 0 bases and J by 4 bases, leaving 8 bases between them. CDR3 length: 14 amino acids.

The chain carries TRBV5-1 and TRBJ1-1; D is possibly TRBD1 (6 bases). Trimming removed 2 bases from V and 5 bases from J, with 13 bases in between. CDR3 length: 14 amino acids. Germline loops: CDR1 SGHRS, CDR2 YFSETQ. DNA for the CDR3: TGCGCCAGCAGCTTCACAGGGCTGGGGACTGAAGCTTTCTTT. It encodes CASSFTGLGTEAFF.

CDR3 bases: TGTGCCAGCAGCTTGGGGAGCGGTGCGAACACCGGGGAGCTGTTTTTT. Translation gives CASSLGSGANTGELFF. J is TRBJ2-2 and V is TRBV7-9; tentative D call: TRBD2 (5 bases). The CDR3 sequence is 16 residues long. V lost 3 bases and J lost 0, with 11 bases in between. Germline V gives CDR1 SEHNR, CDR2 FQNEAQ (reference sequence).

The table lists this clone with a count of one. The rearrangement uses TRBV9 and TRBJ2-2; 8 bases align to TRBD1. The germline V gene encodes CDR1 SGDLS and CDR2 YYNGEE. J gave up 2 bases and V 4 bases, and 4 bases lay outside the gene matches. The CDR3 length is 15 residues. CDR3 sequence reads: CASSSGQGNTGELFF. In DNA, the CDR3 is TGTGCCAGCAGCTCAGGACAGGGAAACACCGGGGAGCTGTTTTTT. The whole variable domain, filled in from reference TRBV9 and TRBJ2-2, reads DSGVTQTPKHLITATGQRVTLRCSPRSGDLSVYWYQQSLDQGLQFLIQYYNGEERAKGNILERFSAQQFPDLHSELNLSSLELGDSALYFCASSSGQGNTGELFFGEGSRLTVL.

The gene calls are TRBV5-1 and TRBJ2-6; D remains unclear. There are 14 residues in the CDR3. V was trimmed by 4 bases and J by 2 bases, leaving 7 bases between them. Per germline, CDR1 SGHRS and CDR2 YFSETQ. This CDR3 reads CASSPEAGANVLTF. The CDR3 DNA follows: TGCGCCAGCAGCCCCGAGGCTGGGGCCAACGTCCTGACTTTC. The full variable domain, in which reference TRBV5-1 and TRBJ2-6 provide the parts outside the CDR3, is KAGVTQTPRYLIKTRGQQVTLSCSPISGHRSVSWYQQTPGQGLQFLFEYFSETQRNKGNFPGRFSGRQFSNSRSEMNVSTLELGDSALYLCASSPEAGANVLTFGAGSRLTVL.

This chain links TRBV4-1 with TRBJ2-1; TRBD2 matches at 14 bases. Germline V lookup: CDR1 MGHRA, CDR2 YSYEKL. The CDR3 runs 15 residues. The junction had 3 bases not matched to a gene; V was cut back by 6 bases and J by 5 bases. The DNA of the CDR3 is TGCGCCAGCAGGAAGGGACTAGCGGGGGACAATGAGCAGTTCTTC. Amino acid sequence: CASRKGLAGDNEQFF.

This sequence joins TRBV7-2 and TRBJ1-4; D is unresolved. The germline V and J ends were trimmed by 5 bases and 1 base, with 11 bases remaining between them. Germline values: CDR1 SGHTA, CDR2 FQGNSA. CDR3 length: 15 residues. The CDR3 coding sequence is TGTGCCAGCAGCCGTGAACTTGTAACTAATGAAAAACTGTTTTTT. It yields the protein CASSRELVTNEKLFF. The full variable domain, rest sourced from reference TRBV7-2 and TRBJ1-4, is GAGVSQSPSNKVTEKGKDVELRCDPISGHTALYWYRQSLGQGLEFLIYFQGNSAPDKSGLPSDRFSAERTGGSVSTLTIQRTQQEDSAVYLCASSRELVTNEKLFFGSGTQLSVL.

The V and J genes are TRBV7-3 and TRBJ2-5; 14 bases are a match to TRBD2. V shed 5 bases and J 5 bases; nucleotides not matched to a gene: 16. There are 19 residues in the CDR3. Germline V gene data show CDR1 as SGHTA and CDR2 as FQGTGA. CDR3 residues: CASSANGLAGGYGGETQYF. The CDR3 region has the DNA TGTGCCAGCAGCGCCAACGGACTAGCGGGAGGCTATGGGGGGGAGACCCAGTACTTC.

The genes are TRBV5-6 and TRBJ2-7, with 10 bases lining up with TRBD1. CDR1 SGHDT and CDR2 YYEEEE come from the germline V gene. This CDR3 is built from 17 residues. The V and J ends lost 4 bases and 5 bases, in that order; junction bases with no gene match: 15. As DNA, the CDR3 is TGTGCCAGCAGCCAACTTGTTCCGGACAGGGGGATCGACGAGCAGTACTTC. Translated: CASSQLVPDRGIDEQYF.

This clone appeared a single time. This rearrangement joins TRBV19 to TRBJ1-5; D is ambiguous. The germline V gene has CDR1 LNHDA and CDR2 SQIVND (reference sequence). The CDR3 extends over 14 amino acids. The germline V and J ends were trimmed by 1 base and 5 bases, with 9 bases remaining between them. Here the CDR3 reads CASSIVEVHQPQHF. DNA of the CDR3: TGTGCCAGTAGTATAGTAGAGGTTCATCAGCCCCAGCATTTT. The entire variable domain, with the rest obtained from reference TRBV19 and TRBJ1-5, is as follows: DGGITQSPKYLFRKEGQNVTLSCEQNLNHDAMYWYRQDPGQGLRLIYYSQIVNDFQKGDIAEGYSVSREKKESFPLTVTSAQKNPTAFYLCASSIVEVHQPQHFGDGTRLSIL.

The sample holds one count of this clone. V is TRBV15 and J is TRBJ2-7, with 11 bases that match TRBD1. Germline values: CDR1 LNHNV, CDR2 YYDKDF (reference sequence). V shed 3 bases and J 4 bases; nucleotides not matched to a gene: 2. The CDR3 contains 14 residues. CDR3 amino acids: CATSRDRGPYEQYF. Here the CDR3 DNA reads TGTGCCACCAGCAGGGACAGGGGGCCATACGAGCAGTACTTC.

The V call is TRBV7-2, the J call TRBJ2-5; 12 bases map to TRBD2. Germline loops: CDR1 SGHTA, CDR2 FQGNSA. The CDR3 is made up of 18 amino acids. Trimming took 0 bases from V and 3 from J; bases not matched to a gene: 8. The CDR3 region has the DNA TGTGCCAGCAGCTTAGCGCGACTAGCGGGAGCTACGGAAGAGACCCAGTACTTC. Translated: CASSLARLAGATEETQYF.

V and J are TRBV4-3 and TRBJ2-3; 9 bases agree with TRBD2. The CDR3 sequence is 16 residues long. In germline, CDR1 is LGHNA, CDR2 YSLEER. V lost 1 base and J lost 6; bases outside the gene matches: 8. This CDR3 is CASSQGGSGSPDTQYF. In DNA form, the CDR3 reads TGCGCCAGCAGCCAAGGAGGTAGCGGGAGTCCGGATACGCAGTATTTT.

This chain joins TRBV7-2 and TRBJ2-3, with 7 bases that match TRBD2. V lost 1 base to trimming and J lost 1 base; unmatched junction nucleotides: 11. This CDR3 spans 18 amino acids. Germline V lookup: CDR1 SGHTA, CDR2 FQGNSA. Written as DNA, the CDR3 is TGTGCCAGCAGCTTAGTTGCGGGAGCGGGTCGGGGCACAGATACGCAGTATTTT. It codes for CASSLVAGAGRGTDTQYF.

V usage is TRBV7-3 and J usage is TRBJ2-6; the match to TRBD1 covers 10 bases. Germline V CDR1 and CDR2: SGHTA, FQGTGA. The CDR3 loop spans 17 amino acids. Unmatched junction bases numbered 5, after V lost 5 bases and J lost 1 base. The CDR3 DNA is TGTGCCAGCAGCCCGACAGGGGGCGCGTCTGGGGCCAACGTCCTGACTTTC. It yields the protein CASSPTGGASGANVLTF.

CDR3 sequence: CASSVSQPQHF. The CDR3 DNA is TGTGCCAGCAGCGTGAGTCAGCCCCAGCATTTT. This sequence joins TRBV9 and TRBJ1-5; unclear D gene. The CDR3 loop spans 11 amino acids. Trimming removed 2 bases from V and 6 bases from J, with 3 bases in between. Germline-derived CDR1 and CDR2 are SGDLS and YYNGEE.

The genes are TRBV4-3 and TRBJ2-4, with 7 bases that match TRBD1. CDR1 is LGHNA and CDR2 is YSLEER in the germline V gene. The CDR3 has 15 amino acids. J gave up 8 bases and V 0 bases, and 7 bases lay outside the gene matches. CDR3: CASSQERGLGYIQYF. The CDR3 nucleotides read TGCGCCAGCAGCCAAGAAAGGGGGCTGGGTTACATTCAGTACTTC.

This chain links TRBV5-6 with TRBJ2-1; D not certain. Trimming stripped 0 bases from V and 0 bases from J, with 7 bases between. Germline CDR1 reads SGHDT; CDR2 reads YYEEEE. This CDR3 spans 15 amino acids. This CDR3 is CASSLGLNSYNEQFF. In DNA form, the CDR3 reads TGTGCCAGCAGCTTGGGACTGAACTCCTACAATGAGCAGTTCTTC. Drawing the rest from reference TRBV5-6 and TRBJ2-1, the complete variable domain is DAGVTQSPTHLIKTRGQQVTLRCSPKSGHDTVSWYQQALGQGPQFIFQYYEEEERQRGNFPDRFSGHQFPNYSSELNVNALLLGDSALYLCASSLGLNSYNEQFFGPGTRLTVL.

This clone was found once. The rearrangement joins TRBV5-1 to TRBJ2-7, with D tentatively TRBD1 (6 bases). Germline CDR1 SGHRS, CDR2 YFSETQ. The ends were cut back, 7 bases at V and 2 bases at J, with 19 bases in the middle. There are 15 residues in the CDR3. Written as DNA, the CDR3 is TGCGCCAGCTTAGCCTCCCGGACAGTAACCTACGAGCAGTACTTC. Translated: CASLASRTVTYEQYF.

The chain couples TRBV6-5 to TRBJ2-7, with D possibly TRBD1 on 5 matching bases. Between the trimmed V and J ends, which lost 0 bases and 2 bases, there was a span of 11 bases. The germline gives CDR1 MNHEY, CDR2 SVGAGI. The CDR3 contains 15 residues. CDR3 sequence: CASSYSGASPYEQYF. As DNA, the CDR3 is TGTGCCAGCAGTTACTCTGGGGCAAGCCCCTACGAGCAGTACTTC.